The next 11 T cell receptor beta chains were all read from a single sample in a study. TCRdb independently ran MiXCR on the RT-PCR reads; one entry per CDR3 protein. The sample shows about 680,000 distinct CDR3 sequences, more than 13% of them seen only once. The sequenced sample was memory CD4+ T cells from blood. The source of these receptors is a female donor in good health, serving as a healthy control.

In regard to this clonotype: Germline is not matched at one junction end, which may reflect a read error. The V and J genes are TRBV11-2 and TRBJ2-2; D might be TRBD2 (5 bases). The CDR3 length is 16 residues. Per germline, CDR1 SGHAT and CDR2 FQNNGV. This CDR3 reads CASSVLPGRLAGEMFF. In DNA, the CDR3 is TGTGCCAGCAGCGTCCTCCCCGGTAGGCTGGCCGGGGAGATGTTTTTT.

The rearrangement uses TRBV7-8 and TRBJ1-5; D is unresolved. Trimming cost V 5 bases and J 6 bases, with 11 bases left between them. Germline V CDR1 and CDR2: SGHVS, FQNEAQ. The CDR3 extends over 13 amino acids. As DNA, the CDR3 is TGTGCCAGCAGCGCAGGCTACATTCAGCCCCAGCATTTT. This translates into CASSAGYIQPQHF.

This sequence joins TRBV27 and TRBJ1-4; D not certain. Germline V gene data show CDR1 as MNHEY and CDR2 as SMNVEV (reference sequence). This CDR3 comprises 13 residues. V gave up 1 base and J gave up 4 bases, with 4 bases separating them. CDR3 loop: CASSLWNNEKLFF. The CDR3 nucleotides are TGTGCCAGCAGTTTATGGAATAATGAAAAACTGTTTTTT.

The rearrangement links TRBV18 to TRBJ1-5; 10 nucleotides agree with TRBD1. CDR1 is KGHSH and CDR2 is LQKENI in the germline V gene. V shed 2 bases, J shed 7 bases, and the junction held 5 bases outside the gene matches. CDR3 length: 15 residues. This CDR3 is CASSPSDRGEQPQHF. The CDR3 DNA is TGTGCCAGCTCACCATCGGACAGGGGGGAACAGCCCCAGCATTTT. Combining the CDR3 with reference TRBV18 and TRBJ1-5 gives the whole variable domain NAGVMQNPRHLVRRRGQEARLRCSPMKGHSHVYWYRQLPEEGLKFMVYLQKENIIDESGMPKERFSAEFPKEGPSILRIQQVVRGDSAAYFCASSPSDRGEQPQHFGDGTRLSIL.

This clonotype has just a few counts. The genes are TRBV20-1 and TRBJ2-3; perhaps TRBD2 as D (5 bases). The CDR3 extends over 15 amino acids. Germline V gene lookup returns CDR1 DFQATT and CDR2 SNEGSKA (reference sequence). The V gene lost 3 bases and the J gene lost 4 bases, with 17 bases spanning the gap. The CDR3 here is CSARSSLASADTQYF. DNA of the CDR3: TGCAGTGCTAGGTCCTCGCTAGCATCGGCAGATACGCAGTATTTT.

V usage is TRBV27 and J usage is TRBJ2-7; D perhaps matches TRBD2 (6 bases). CDR3 length: 16 amino acids. The ends were cut back, 5 bases at V and 2 bases at J, with 19 bases in the middle. Looked up from germline, CDR1 is MNHEY and CDR2 is SMNVEV (reference sequence). CDR3 sequence: CASSRVPGTPAYEQYF. For the CDR3, the DNA is TGTGCCAGCAGTCGAGTACCCGGGACTCCCGCCTACGAGCAGTACTTC.

This clonotype has just a few counts. This sequence joins TRBV10-3 and TRBJ1-5; D gene ambiguous. Germline V gene data show CDR1 as ENHRY and CDR2 as SYGVKD. The CDR3 runs to 14 residues. V lost 11 bases and J lost 5, with 19 bases in between. DNA for the CDR3: TGTGCCGTTAGAAAGGAGGGCGACGATCAGCCCCAGCATTTT. It translates to CAVRKEGDDQPQHF.

This clonotype has ten or more counts. The chain joins TRBV4-3 to TRBJ2-5; D tentatively reads TRBD1 or TRBD2 (6 bases each). CDR3 length: 12 amino acids. Germline V CDR1 and CDR2: LGHNA, YSLEER. Trimming shortened V by 4 bases and J by 7 bases, and 10 bases separated the two germline ends. The CDR3 nucleotides read TGCGCCAGCAGCCTTGAGGGGGGGACCCAGTACTTC. This translates into CASSLEGGTQYF.

This clonotype showed up many times. The V and J genes are TRBV12-3 or TRBV12-4 and TRBJ1-5; D gene ambiguous. The CDR3 is 12 residues long. V dropped 7 bases and J dropped 5 bases, with 9 bases sitting between them. CDR3 DNA: TGTGCCAGCACTCAAACGGATCAGCCCCAGCATTTT. It specifies CASTQTDQPQHF.

This clonotype was found a few times. The chain joins TRBV7-2 to TRBJ1-4, with 9 bases aligning to TRBD1. The CDR3 loop spans 14 amino acids. Germline V gives CDR1 SGHTA, CDR2 FQGNSA. Trimming at V came to 5 bases and at J to 7 bases, leaving 5 bases not matched to a gene. CDR3 amino acids: CASSQGTGLEKLFF. The CDR3 DNA sequence: TGTGCCAGCAGCCAAGGGACAGGGCTTGAAAAACTGTTTTTT.

This clonotype was seen repeatedly, ten times or more. The rearrangement uses TRBV20-1 and TRBJ2-7; a possible D gene is TRBD1 (6 bases). The CDR3 extends over 11 amino acids. V dropped 2 bases and J dropped 4 bases, with 6 bases sitting between them. Germline CDR1 and CDR2: DFQATT and SNEGSKA (reference sequence). The CDR3 nucleotides are TGCAGTGCTAGACAGGGGTACGAGCAGTACTTC. Translation gives CSARQGYEQYF.